One sample yielded the 21 T cell receptor beta chains listed below, sequenced in a study of T cells in Graves' hyperthyroidism and ophthalmopathy. Amplified regions were TCR beta CDR3 sequences from RNA transcripts. The primer set for the first-round RT-PCR of the TCR CDR3 was HTBI. One entry per CDR3 protein results from TCRdb running MiXCR on the multiplex PCR reads. The data contain over 200,000 distinct CDR3 sequences, approximately 16% of them singletons. The source material was blood. The receptors come from a man aged 35-49 years with Graves' hyperthyroidism.

The table lists this clonotype with a few counts. This CDR3 reads CANRPTGISYNSPLHF. CDR3 DNA sequence: TGTGCCAACAGACCAACAGGGATTTCCTATAATTCACCCCTCCACTTT. This rearrangement joins TRBV2 to TRBJ1-6; TRBD1 is a possible D gene (6 bases). The germline V and J ends were trimmed by 10 bases and 1 base, with 17 bases remaining between them. CDR1 is SNHLY, CDR2 FYNNEI, per germline. CDR3 length equals 16 residues.

The V call is TRBV7-2, the J call TRBJ2-7; TRBD2 aligns across 10 bases. The J segment lost 3 bases and the V segment lost 1 base, leaving 6 bases of the junction unmatched. This CDR3 region has 16 residues. Per germline, CDR1 SGHTA and CDR2 FQGNSA. The CDR3: CASSLVGTSVFYEQYF. The CDR3 bases are TGTGCCAGCAGCTTAGTGGGGACTAGCGTATTCTACGAGCAGTACTTC.

This clonotype was observed at least ten times. The rearrangement links TRBV7-8 to TRBJ1-4; the D is unclear. The V and J ends lost 5 bases and 0 bases respectively, with 13 bases between them. This CDR3 comprises 16 residues. Germline V gene lookup returns CDR1 SGHVS and CDR2 FQNEAQ. CDR3 protein: CASSPRTGSTNEKLFF. Here the CDR3 DNA reads TGTGCCAGCAGCCCCAGGACGGGGTCAACTAATGAAAAACTGTTTTTT.

This clonotype turned up a few times. The chain carries TRBV7-9 and TRBJ1-5; D gene unclear. Germline assignment: CDR1 SEHNR and CDR2 FQNEAQ (reference sequence). The CDR3 contains 13 residues. Trimming removed 2 bases at V and 5 bases at J, with 7 bases between. The CDR3 nucleotides are TGTGCCAGCAGCTTATTGGGAGATCAGCCCCAGCATTTT. Encoded protein: CASSLLGDQPQHF.

With respect to this clonotype: An end of the junction does not agree with germline; a read error may underlie this. J is TRBJ2-7 and V is TRBV7-2; D gene unclear. This CDR3 contains 14 residues. Germline V gene sequence: CDR1 SGHTA, CDR2 FQGNSA. The CDR3 loop is CASSWTIQSCEQYF. CDR3 sequence (DNA): TGTGCCAGCAGCTGGACGATCCAATCCTGCGAGCAGTACTTC.

This clonotype occurred many times. The V gene is TRBV4-3, the J gene TRBJ1-5, with D possibly TRBD1 on 5 matching bases. Germline lookup yields CDR1 LGHNA and CDR2 YSLEER. V gave up 1 base and J gave up 3 bases, with 13 bases separating them. This CDR3 has 16 amino acids. The DNA of the CDR3 is TGCGCCAGCAGCCAAGGGGCCGGGGGGAACAATCAGCCCCAGCATTTT. Translated, it gives CASSQGAGGNNQPQHF.

This clonotype occurred many times. V usage is TRBV7-2 and J usage is TRBJ1-1, with 9 bases fitting TRBD1. The V gene's germline CDR1 is SGHTA and CDR2 FQGNSA. This CDR3 is built from 14 residues. V gave up 1 base and J gave up 3 bases; unmatched junction bases: 0. DNA of the CDR3: TGTGCCAGCAGCTTAGACAGGGGGCACACTGAAGCTTTCTTT. Translating it yields CASSLDRGHTEAFF.

This clonotype was counted only a few times. The chain recombines TRBV19 with TRBJ2-7; D remains ambiguous. Per germline, CDR1 LNHDA and CDR2 SQIVND (reference sequence). The CDR3 totals 13 residues. The V gene lost 3 bases and the J gene lost 5 bases, with 11 bases spanning the gap. CDR3 region: CASSINSLHEQYF. The CDR3 region has the DNA TGTGCCAGTAGTATTAATTCCCTCCACGAGCAGTACTTC. Supplemented by reference TRBV19 and TRBJ2-7, the full variable domain reads DGGITQSPKYLFRKEGQNVTLSCEQNLNHDAMYWYRQDPGQGLRLIYYSQIVNDFQKGDIAEGYSVSREKKESFPLTVTSAQKNPTAFYLCASSINSLHEQYFGPGTRLTVT.

This clonotype has just a few counts. The chain recombines TRBV18 with TRBJ2-7, with D unclear. CDR1 is KGHSH, CDR2 LQKENI, per germline. The V end was cut by 2 bases, the J end by 3 bases, with 17 bases between. This CDR3 has 16 amino acids. The DNA of the CDR3 is TGTGCCAGCTCACCAGCGGCGGTTTCGGGTGGCTACGAGCAGTACTTC. Its translation is CASSPAAVSGGYEQYF.

This clonotype was found many times. This sequence joins TRBV7-2 and TRBJ1-6, with 9 bases matching TRBD1. This CDR3 region has 13 residues. The germline CDR1 and CDR2 sequences are SGHTA and FQGNSA. V trimming: 4 bases; J trimming: 8 bases; junction bases outside the gene matches: 0. The CDR3 region is CASSWTGDSPLHF. The CDR3 coding sequence is TGTGCCAGCAGCTGGACAGGGGATTCACCCCTCCACTTT.

The V call is TRBV9, the J call TRBJ1-4; tentatively, D is TRBD1 (5 bases). This CDR3 contains 17 residues. Trimming left V 3 bases short and J 0 bases short, with 15 bases between. From germline, CDR1 is SGDLS and CDR2 YYNGEE. CDR3 residues: CASSAARGGSTNEKLFF. CDR3 in DNA: TGTGCCAGCAGCGCCGCTAGGGGCGGTTCAACTAATGAAAAACTGTTTTTT.

Concerning this clonotype: A much larger clone is a single base away; this may be a read error. This chain joins TRBV28 and TRBJ1-3; D is possibly TRBD1 (6 bases). There are 15 residues in the CDR3. Germline loops: CDR1 MDHEN, CDR2 SYDVKM. CDR3 protein: CASVVSGAPRNTIHF. Here the CDR3 DNA reads TGTGCCAGCGTTGTTTCGGGGGCACCGAGAAACACCATACATTTT.

This clonotype was seen many times. V gene TRBV12-3 or TRBV12-4 combines with J gene TRBJ1-1; unclear D gene. The ends were cut back, 3 bases at V and 4 bases at J, with 0 bases in the middle. The length of the CDR3 is 10 residues. As DNA, the CDR3 is TGTGCCAGCAGTTTCACTGAAGCTTTCTTT. Amino acid sequence: CASSFTEAFF.

On this clonotype: A read error is possible here, since a much larger clone lies one base away. The chain employs TRBV30 and TRBJ1-5, with unresolved D. CDR3 length equals 13 residues. Germline CDR1 reads GTSNPN; CDR2 reads SVGIG (reference sequence). The ends were cut back, 5 bases at V and 4 bases at J, with 12 bases in the middle. CDR3 amino acids: CAWADSLNQPQHF. The CDR3 DNA reads TGTGCCTGGGCAGATTCCCTTAATCAGCCCCAGCATTTT.

The genes are TRBV4-3 and TRBJ2-2, with no clear D. The CDR3 consists of 16 residues. Trimming took off 1 base at V and 0 bases at J, with 9 bases between the two ends. Germline values: CDR1 LGHNA, CDR2 YSLEER. CDR3 in DNA: TGCGCCAGCAGCCAAGTTCCCTCACCGAACACCGGGGAGCTGTTTTTT. Translation gives CASSQVPSPNTGELFF.

The table lists this clonotype with a few counts. V is TRBV27 and J is TRBJ1-2; 7 bases align to TRBD1. The CDR3 loop spans 13 amino acids. Trimming cost V 5 bases and J 8 bases; bases outside gene matches: 8. In germline, CDR1 is MNHEY, CDR2 SMNVEV (reference sequence). The DNA of the CDR3 is TGTGCCAGCAGTGTTAGGGGGCGAGGGGGCTACACCTTC. Amino acids: CASSVRGRGGYTF.

This clonotype has more than one count but fewer than ten. J is TRBJ2-2 and V is TRBV19; D unclear. Trimming pared 6 bases from V and 3 bases from J, leaving 14 bases between. There are 15 residues in the CDR3. Germline V gene sequence: CDR1 LNHDA, CDR2 SQIVND (reference sequence). The CDR3 reads CASRLWATDTGELFF. The CDR3 DNA reads as TGTGCCAGTAGACTCTGGGCCACCGACACCGGGGAGCTGTTTTTT.

This clonotype has a count of ten or more. The rearrangement links TRBV28 to TRBJ2-7, with 8 bases lining up with TRBD1. Germline CDR1 is MDHEN and CDR2 is SYDVKM. The CDR3 totals 12 residues. With V trimmed by 6 bases and J by 5 bases, 3 bases remained unmatched. CDR3 residues: CASSQGADEQYF. CDR3 nucleotides: TGTGCCAGCAGCCAGGGGGCCGACGAGCAGTACTTC.

This clonotype appeared many times. This rearrangement joins TRBV5-5 to TRBJ1-6, with TRBD1 matching 9 bases. The germline gives CDR1 SGHKS, CDR2 YYEKEE (reference sequence). The CDR3 has 15 residues. The V gene end was trimmed by 4 bases and the J gene end by 6 bases; junction bases not matched to a gene: 5. CDR3 nucleotides: TGTGCCAGCAGCACCGGGACAGGGTCTAATTCACCCCTCCACTTT. As protein: CASSTGTGSNSPLHF.

This clonotype was observed at least ten times. The V gene is TRBV28, the J gene TRBJ2-3; D is ambiguous. Trimming left V 4 bases short and J 3 bases short, with 8 bases between. Germline CDR1 reads MDHEN; CDR2 reads SYDVKM. The CDR3 totals 13 residues. CDR3 nucleotides: TGTGCCAGCAGTTCCCGAAGGACAGATACGCAGTATTTT. Protein: CASSSRRTDTQYF.

This chain uses TRBV6-2 or TRBV6-3 with TRBJ2-7; D is undetermined. Trimming pared 6 bases from V and 4 bases from J, leaving 7 bases between. The CDR3 extends over 11 amino acids. The germline gives CDR1 MNHEY, CDR2 SVGEGT. The CDR3 nucleotides are TGTGCCAGCAGATACCAATACGAGCAGTACTTC. The encoded protein is CASRYQYEQYF.